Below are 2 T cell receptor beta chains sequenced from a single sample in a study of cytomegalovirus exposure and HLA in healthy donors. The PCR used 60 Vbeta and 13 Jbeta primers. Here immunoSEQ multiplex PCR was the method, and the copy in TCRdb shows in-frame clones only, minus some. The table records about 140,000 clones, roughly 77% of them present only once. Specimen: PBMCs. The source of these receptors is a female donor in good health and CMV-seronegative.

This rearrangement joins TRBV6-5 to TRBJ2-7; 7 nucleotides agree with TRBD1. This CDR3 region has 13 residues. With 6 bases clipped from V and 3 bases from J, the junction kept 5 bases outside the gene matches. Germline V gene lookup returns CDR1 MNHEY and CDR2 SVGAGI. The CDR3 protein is CASSLRDSYEQYF. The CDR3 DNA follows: TGTGCCAGCAGCCTTAGGGACAGCTACGAGCAGTACTTC.

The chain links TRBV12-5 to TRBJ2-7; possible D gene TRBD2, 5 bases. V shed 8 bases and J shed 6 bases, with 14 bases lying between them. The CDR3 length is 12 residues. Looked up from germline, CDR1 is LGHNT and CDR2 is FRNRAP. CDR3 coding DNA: TGTGCTAGTTCCGGGGTAGCTGGCGAGCAGTACTTC. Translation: CASSGVAGEQYF.